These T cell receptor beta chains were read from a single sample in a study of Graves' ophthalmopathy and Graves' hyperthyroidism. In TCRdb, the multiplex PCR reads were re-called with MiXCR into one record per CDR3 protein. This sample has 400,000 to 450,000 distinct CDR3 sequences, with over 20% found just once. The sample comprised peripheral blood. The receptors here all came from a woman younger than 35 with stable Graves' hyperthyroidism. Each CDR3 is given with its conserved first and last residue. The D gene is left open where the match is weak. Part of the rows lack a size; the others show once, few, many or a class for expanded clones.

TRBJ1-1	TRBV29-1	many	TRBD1	CSVGTANLGMNTEAFF	TGCAGCGTGGGGACAGCCAACCTGGGGATGAACACTGAAGCTTTCTTT
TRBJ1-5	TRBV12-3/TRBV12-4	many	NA	CASSLTGNQPQHF	TGTGCCAGCAGTTTGACTGGCAATCAGCCCCAGCATTTT
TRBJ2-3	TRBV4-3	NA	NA	CASSPGLPSTDTQYF	TGCGCCAGCAGCCCTGGACTGCCAAGCACAGATACGCAGTATTTT
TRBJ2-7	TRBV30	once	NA	CAWSVRAYEQYF	TGTGCCTGGAGTGTTAGAGCTTACGAGCAGTACTTC
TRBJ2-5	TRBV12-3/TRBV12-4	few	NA	CASSLGNRVQHF	TGTGCCAGCAGTTTAGGGAACAGGGTACAGCACTTC
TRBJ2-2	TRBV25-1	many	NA	CASSEERIPVELFF	TGTGCCAGCAGTGAAGAGCGGATACCGGTCGAGCTGTTTTTT
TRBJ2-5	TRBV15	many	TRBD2	CATSSGLAGVQETQYF	TGTGCCACCAGCTCGGGACTAGCGGGAGTTCAAGAGACCCAGTACTTC
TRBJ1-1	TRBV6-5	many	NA	CASSRGGVAFF	TGTGCCAGCAGTCGTGGGGGGGTAGCTTTCTTT
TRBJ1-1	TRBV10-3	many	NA	CAISELAQEAFF	TGTGCCATCAGTGAGTTGGCTCAGGAAGCTTTCTTT
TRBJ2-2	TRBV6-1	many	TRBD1	CASSTGGVNTGELFF	TGTGCCAGCAGCACAGGGGGAGTGAACACCGGGGAGCTGTTTTTT
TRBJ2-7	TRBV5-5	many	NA	CASSLAGGLRGGLLRPSYEQYF	TGTGCCAGCAGCTTGGCAGGGGGCCTCAGGGGGGGACTCCTTCGACCCTCCTACGAGCAGTACTTC
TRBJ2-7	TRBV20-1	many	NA	CSATQGGGNEQYF	TGCAGTGCTACCCAGGGTGGAGGGAACGAGCAGTACTTC
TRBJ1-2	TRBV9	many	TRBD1	CASSDQGGYGYTF	TGTGCCAGCAGCGATCAGGGGGGGTATGGCTACACCTTC
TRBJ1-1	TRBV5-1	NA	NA	CAVRHPRAFF	TGCGCCGTTCGACATCCGCGAGCTTTCTTT
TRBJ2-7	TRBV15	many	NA	CATSRYRVNEQYF	TGTGCCACCAGCAGATACAGGGTAAACGAGCAGTACTTC
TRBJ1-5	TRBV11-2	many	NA	CASSPTKGSNQPQHF	TGTGCCAGCAGTCCAACCAAAGGGAGCAATCAGCCCCAGCATTTT
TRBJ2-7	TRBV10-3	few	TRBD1	CAISYAQGAHEQYF	TGTGCCATCAGTTACGCACAGGGGGCCCACGAGCAGTACTTC
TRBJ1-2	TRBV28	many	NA	CASSPEGGGDYGYTF	TGTGCCAGCAGCCCTGAAGGGGGTGGTGACTATGGCTACACCTTC
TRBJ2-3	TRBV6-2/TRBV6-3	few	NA	CASSPMTGRNYRSTDTQYF	TGTGCCAGCAGTCCAATGACAGGGAGGAACTATCGGAGCACAGATACGCAGTATTTT
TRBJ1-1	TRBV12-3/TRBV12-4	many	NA	CASSPQGFDTEAFF	TGTGCCAGCAGCCCCCAAGGGTTTGACACTGAAGCTTTCTTT
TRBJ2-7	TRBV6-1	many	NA	CASSGWRFRVFYEQYF	TGTGCCAGCAGTGGGTGGAGGTTCAGGGTCTTCTACGAGCAGTACTTC
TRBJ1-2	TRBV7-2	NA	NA	CASSLRGLRGRGYTF	TGTGCCAGCAGTTTGAGGGGCCTCAGGGGTAGGGGCTACACCTTC
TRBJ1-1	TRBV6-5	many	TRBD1	CASSSPGQGGTEAFF	TGTGCCAGCAGTTCCCCGGGACAGGGGGGCACTGAAGCTTTCTTT
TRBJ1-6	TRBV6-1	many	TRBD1	CATLRGRNSPLHF	TGTGCCACCCTCAGGGGGCGGAATTCACCCCTCCACTTT
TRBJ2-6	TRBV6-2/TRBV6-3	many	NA	CASSYSGSGANVLTF	TGTGCCAGCAGTTACTCCGGGTCTGGGGCCAACGTCCTGACTTTC
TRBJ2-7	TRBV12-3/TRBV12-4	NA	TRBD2	CASSTGGARSGRAYEQYF	TGTGCCAGCAGCACCGGGGGCGCGAGGAGCGGGAGGGCCTACGAGCAGTACTTC
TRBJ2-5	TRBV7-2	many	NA	CASSLKADQETQYF	TGTGCCAGCAGCTTAAAGGCAGATCAAGAGACCCAGTACTTC
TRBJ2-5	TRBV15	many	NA	CATSLRVGQETQYF	TGTGCCACCAGTCTTAGGGTTGGGCAAGAGACCCAGTACTTC
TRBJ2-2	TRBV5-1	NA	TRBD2	CASSLARGETGELFF	TGCGCCAGCAGCTTGGCGCGGGGGGAGACCGGGGAGCTGTTTTTT
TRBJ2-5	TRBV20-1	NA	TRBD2	CSASLPSGGNQETQYF	TGCAGTGCTAGTCTCCCTAGCGGGGGGAATCAAGAGACCCAGTACTTC
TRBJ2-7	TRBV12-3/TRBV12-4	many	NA	CASSSTANFFYEQYF	TGTGCCAGCAGTTCGACTGCGAACTTTTTTTACGAGCAGTACTTC
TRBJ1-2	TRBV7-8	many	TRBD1	CASSLLDRGVGGYTF	TGTGCCAGCAGCTTATTAGACAGGGGAGTGGGTGGCTACACCTTC
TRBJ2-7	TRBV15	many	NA	CATSRSRDSATYEQYF	TGTGCCACCAGCAGGAGCCGGGACTCCGCGACCTACGAGCAGTACTTC
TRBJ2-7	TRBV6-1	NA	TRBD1	CASSGDRVTPYEQYF	TGTGCCAGCAGTGGGGACAGGGTGACTCCCTACGAGCAGTACTTC
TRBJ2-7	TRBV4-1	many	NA	CASSQENRVYYEQYF	TGCGCCAGCAGCCAAGAAAACAGGGTTTACTACGAGCAGTACTTC
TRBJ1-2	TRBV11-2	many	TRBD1	CASSLGSDRGLYGYTF	TGTGCCAGCAGCTTAGGTAGTGACAGGGGCCTCTATGGCTACACCTTC
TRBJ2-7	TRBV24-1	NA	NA	CATSDAGQTTGEQYF	TGTGCCACCAGTGACGCGGGACAGACAACGGGAGAGCAGTACTTC
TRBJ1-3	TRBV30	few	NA	CAWGRPGGIGNTIYF	TGTGCCTGGGGCCGGCCGGGGGGCATTGGAAACACCATATATTTT
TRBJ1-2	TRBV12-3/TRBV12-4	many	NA	CASSLLSFYGYTF	TGTGCCAGCAGTTTACTGTCCTTCTATGGCTACACCTTC
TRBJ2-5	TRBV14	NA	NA	CASSQPVWAHPRVETQYF	TGTGCCAGCAGCCAACCGGTGTGGGCCCACCCCAGGGTAGAGACCCAGTACTTC
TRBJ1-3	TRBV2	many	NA	CASGDQGTGNTIYF	TGTGCCAGCGGAGATCAGGGGACTGGAAACACCATATATTTT
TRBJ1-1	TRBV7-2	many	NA	CASSLAFRVPTEAFF	TGTGCCAGCAGCTTAGCGTTCAGGGTACCCACTGAAGCTTTCTTT
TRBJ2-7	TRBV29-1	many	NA	CSVEGGGGSGEQYF	TGCAGCGTTGAAGGGGGAGGGGGATCAGGGGAGCAGTACTTC
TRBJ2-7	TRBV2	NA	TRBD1	CASSAIPGQGALWEQYF	TGTGCCAGCAGTGCGATACCCGGACAGGGGGCTCTTTGGGAGCAGTACTTC
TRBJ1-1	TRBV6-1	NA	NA	CASSRDAINTEAFF	TGTGCCAGCAGCCGGGACGCGATAAACACTGAAGCTTTCTTT
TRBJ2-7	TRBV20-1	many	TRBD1	CSARAQTGGTYEQYF	TGCAGTGCTAGAGCCCAGACAGGGGGCACATACGAGCAGTACTTC
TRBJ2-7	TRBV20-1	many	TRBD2	CSARDQREGVYEQYF	TGCAGTGCTAGGGACCAGCGGGAGGGTGTGTACGAGCAGTACTTC
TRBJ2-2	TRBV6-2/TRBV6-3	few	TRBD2	CASSLADGELFF	TGTGCCAGCAGTCTAGCGGACGGGGAGCTGTTTTTT
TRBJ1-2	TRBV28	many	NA	CASSLRGGRVLGYTF	TGTGCCAGCAGTTTACGCGGGGGGCGCGTGTTAGGCTACACCTTC
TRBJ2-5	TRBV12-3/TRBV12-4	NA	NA	CASSSGAYQETQYF	TGTGCCAGCAGTTCCGGGGCGTACCAAGAGACCCAGTACTTC
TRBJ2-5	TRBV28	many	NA	CASSLRLVRETQYF	TGTGCCAGCAGTTTAAGACTAGTTCGGGAGACCCAGTACTTC
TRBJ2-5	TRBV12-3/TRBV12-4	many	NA	CASSSTGSPETQYF	TGTGCCAGCAGTTCGACGGGATCCCCGGAGACCCAGTACTTC
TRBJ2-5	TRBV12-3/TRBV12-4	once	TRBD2	CASNLSGGLQETQYF	TGTGCCAGCAACCTTAGCGGGGGGCTCCAAGAGACCCAGTACTTC
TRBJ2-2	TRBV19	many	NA	CASSIGTSWDDTGELFF	TGTGCCAGTAGTATCGGGACTTCCTGGGACGACACCGGGGAGCTGTTTTTT
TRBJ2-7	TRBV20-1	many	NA	CSASPTHGAVASSYEQYF	TGCAGTGCTAGTCCGACACACGGAGCGGTAGCAAGCTCCTACGAGCAGTACTTC
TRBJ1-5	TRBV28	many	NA	CASSLEGQKPQHF	TGTGCCAGCAGTTTGGAGGGCCAGAAGCCCCAGCATTTT
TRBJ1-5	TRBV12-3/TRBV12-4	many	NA	CASSPPGDNQPQHF	TGTGCCAGCAGCCCTCCGGGGGACAATCAGCCCCAGCATTTT
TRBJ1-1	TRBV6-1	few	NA	CASSEQVGGVNTEVFF	TGTGCCAGCAGTGAACAGGTTGGAGGCGTGAACACTGAAGTTTTCTTT